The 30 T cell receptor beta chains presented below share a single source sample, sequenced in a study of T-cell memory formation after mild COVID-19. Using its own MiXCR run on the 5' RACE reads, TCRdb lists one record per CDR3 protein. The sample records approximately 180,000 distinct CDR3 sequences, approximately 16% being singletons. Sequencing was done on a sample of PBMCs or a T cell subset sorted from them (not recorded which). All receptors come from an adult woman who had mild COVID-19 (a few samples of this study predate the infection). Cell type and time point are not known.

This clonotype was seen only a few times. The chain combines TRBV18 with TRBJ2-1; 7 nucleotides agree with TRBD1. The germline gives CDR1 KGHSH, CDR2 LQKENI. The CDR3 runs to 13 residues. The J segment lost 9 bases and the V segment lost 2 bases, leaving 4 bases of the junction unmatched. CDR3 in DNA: TGTGCCAGCTCACCAAGGGACAGCAGTGAGCAGTTCTTC. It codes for CASSPRDSSEQFF.

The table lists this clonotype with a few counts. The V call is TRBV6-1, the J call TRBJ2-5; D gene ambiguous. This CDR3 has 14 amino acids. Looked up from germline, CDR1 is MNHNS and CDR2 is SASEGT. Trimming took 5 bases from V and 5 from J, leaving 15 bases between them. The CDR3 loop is CASSHTRTGETQYF. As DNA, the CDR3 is TGTGCCAGCAGTCATACACGAACCGGGGAGACCCAGTACTTC.

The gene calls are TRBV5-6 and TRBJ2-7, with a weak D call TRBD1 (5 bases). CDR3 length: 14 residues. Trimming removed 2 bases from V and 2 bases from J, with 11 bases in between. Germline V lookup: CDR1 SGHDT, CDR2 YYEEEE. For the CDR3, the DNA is TGTGCCAGCAGCTTCTTCCAGGGAACCTACGAGCAGTACTTC. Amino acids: CASSFFQGTYEQYF.

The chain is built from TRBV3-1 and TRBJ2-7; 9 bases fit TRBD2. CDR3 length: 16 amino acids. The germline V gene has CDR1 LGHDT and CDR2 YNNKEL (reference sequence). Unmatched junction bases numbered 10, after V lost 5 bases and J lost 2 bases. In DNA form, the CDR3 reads TGTGCCAGCAGCTACGATTTAGCGGGAGCTACCTACGAGCAGTACTTC. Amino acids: CASSYDLAGATYEQYF.

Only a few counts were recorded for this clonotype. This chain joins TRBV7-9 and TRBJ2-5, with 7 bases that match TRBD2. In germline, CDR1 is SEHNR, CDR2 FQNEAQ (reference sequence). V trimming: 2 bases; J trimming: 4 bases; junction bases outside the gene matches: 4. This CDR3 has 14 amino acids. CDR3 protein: CASSLSTSRETQYF. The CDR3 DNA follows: TGTGCCAGCAGCTTATCGACTAGCCGAGAGACCCAGTACTTC. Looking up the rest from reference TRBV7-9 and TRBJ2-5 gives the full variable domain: DTGVSQNPRHKITKRGQNVTFRCDPISEHNRLYWYRQTLGQGPEFLTYFQNEAQLEKSRLLSDRFSAERPKGSFSTLEIQRTEQGDSAMYLCASSLSTSRETQYFGPGTRLLVL.

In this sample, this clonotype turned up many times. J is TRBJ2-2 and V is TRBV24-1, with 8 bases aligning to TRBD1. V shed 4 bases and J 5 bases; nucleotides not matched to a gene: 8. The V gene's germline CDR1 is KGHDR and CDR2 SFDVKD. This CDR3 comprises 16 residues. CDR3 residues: CATSDRDRGETGELFF. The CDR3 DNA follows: TGTGCCACCAGTGACCGAGACAGGGGAGAGACCGGGGAGCTGTTTTTT.

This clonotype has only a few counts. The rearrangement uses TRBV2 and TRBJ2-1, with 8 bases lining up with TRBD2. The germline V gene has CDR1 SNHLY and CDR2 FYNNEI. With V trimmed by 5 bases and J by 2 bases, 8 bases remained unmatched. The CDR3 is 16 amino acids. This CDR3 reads CASSYRTSHPYNEQFF. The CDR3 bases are TGTGCCAGCAGTTATCGGACTAGCCATCCCTACAATGAGCAGTTCTTC.

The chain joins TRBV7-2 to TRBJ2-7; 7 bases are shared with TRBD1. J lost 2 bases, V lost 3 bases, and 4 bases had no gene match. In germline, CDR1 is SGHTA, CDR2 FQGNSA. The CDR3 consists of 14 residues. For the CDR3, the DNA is TGTGCCAGCAGCTTGGGACAGCGAACCTACGAGCAGTACTTC. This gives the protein CASSLGQRTYEQYF. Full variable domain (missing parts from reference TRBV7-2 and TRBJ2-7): GAGVSQSPSNKVTEKGKDVELRCDPISGHTALYWYRQSLGQGLEFLIYFQGNSAPDKSGLPSDRFSAERTGGSVSTLTIQRTQQEDSAVYLCASSLGQRTYEQYFGPGTRLTVT.

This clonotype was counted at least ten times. CDR3 sequence: CASSPPKWSTDTQYF. In nucleotides, the CDR3 is TGTGCCAGCTCACCACCGAAATGGAGCACAGATACGCAGTATTTT. The genes are TRBV18 and TRBJ2-3; no reliable D call. The germline V gene encodes CDR1 KGHSH and CDR2 LQKENI. Trimming stripped 0 bases from V and 0 bases from J, with 7 bases between. The CDR3 runs 15 residues.

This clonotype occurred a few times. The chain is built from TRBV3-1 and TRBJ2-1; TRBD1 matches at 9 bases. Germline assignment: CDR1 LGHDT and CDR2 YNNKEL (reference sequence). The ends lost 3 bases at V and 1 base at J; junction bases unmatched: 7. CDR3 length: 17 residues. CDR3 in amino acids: CASSQVGGTGSYNEQFF. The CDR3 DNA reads TGTGCCAGCAGCCAGGTAGGCGGGACAGGGTCCTACAATGAGCAGTTCTTC.

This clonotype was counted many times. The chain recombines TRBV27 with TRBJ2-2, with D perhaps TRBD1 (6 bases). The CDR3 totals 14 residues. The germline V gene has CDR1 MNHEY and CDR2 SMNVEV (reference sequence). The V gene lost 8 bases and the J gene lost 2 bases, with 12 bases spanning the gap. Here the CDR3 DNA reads TGTGCCAGCCGGGGACATACCAACACCGGGGAGCTGTTTTTT. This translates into CASRGHTNTGELFF.

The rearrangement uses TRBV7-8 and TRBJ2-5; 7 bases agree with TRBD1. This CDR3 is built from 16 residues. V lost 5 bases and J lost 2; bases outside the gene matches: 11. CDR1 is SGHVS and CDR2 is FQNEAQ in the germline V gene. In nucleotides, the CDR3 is TGTGCCAGCAGCGGGACCCACCGGGACAGACAAGAGACCCAGTACTTC. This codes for CASSGTHRDRQETQYF.

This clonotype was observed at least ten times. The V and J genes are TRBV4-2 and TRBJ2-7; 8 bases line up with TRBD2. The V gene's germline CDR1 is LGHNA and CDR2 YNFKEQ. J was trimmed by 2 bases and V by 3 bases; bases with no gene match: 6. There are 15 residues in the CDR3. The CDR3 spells CASSHPLAGAYEQYF. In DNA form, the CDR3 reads TGTGCCAGCAGCCACCCGCTAGCGGGTGCCTACGAGCAGTACTTC.

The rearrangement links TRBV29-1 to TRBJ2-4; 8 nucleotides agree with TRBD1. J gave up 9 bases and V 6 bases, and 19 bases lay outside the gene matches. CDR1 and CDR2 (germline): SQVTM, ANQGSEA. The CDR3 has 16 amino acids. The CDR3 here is CSVAYLRTGTLTIQYF. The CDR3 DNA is TGCAGCGTCGCATACCTCCGGACAGGGACGTTGACCATTCAGTACTTC.

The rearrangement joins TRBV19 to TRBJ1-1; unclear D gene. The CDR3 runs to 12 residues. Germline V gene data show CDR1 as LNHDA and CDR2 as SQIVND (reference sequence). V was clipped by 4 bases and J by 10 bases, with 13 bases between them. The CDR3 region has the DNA TGTGCCAGTAGTACCCGGAATAGTGGAGCTTTCTTT. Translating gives CASSTRNSGAFF.

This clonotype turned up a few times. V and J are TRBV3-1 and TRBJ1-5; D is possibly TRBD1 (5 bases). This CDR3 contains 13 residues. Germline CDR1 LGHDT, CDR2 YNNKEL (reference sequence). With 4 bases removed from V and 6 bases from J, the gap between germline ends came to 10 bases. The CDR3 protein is CASSPRGVQPQHF. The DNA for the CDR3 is TGTGCCAGCAGCCCTAGGGGCGTTCAGCCCCAGCATTTT.

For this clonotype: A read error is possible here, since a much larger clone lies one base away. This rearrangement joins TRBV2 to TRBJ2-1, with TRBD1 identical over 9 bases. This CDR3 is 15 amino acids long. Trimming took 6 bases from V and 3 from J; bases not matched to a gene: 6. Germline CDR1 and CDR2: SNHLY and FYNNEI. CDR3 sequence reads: CASSSGTGIYNEQFF. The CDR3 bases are TGTGCCAGCAGCTCCGGGACAGGGATCTACAATGAGCAGTTCTTC.

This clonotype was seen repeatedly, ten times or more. CDR3 loop: CSVGGTGNYGYTF. Written as DNA, the CDR3 is TGCAGCGTTGGAGGGACAGGGAACTATGGCTACACCTTC. V is TRBV29-1 and J is TRBJ1-2; TRBD1 matches at 9 bases. The ends lost 4 bases at V and 2 bases at J; junction bases unmatched: 2. The CDR3 contains 13 residues. Germline V gives CDR1 SQVTM, CDR2 ANQGSEA.

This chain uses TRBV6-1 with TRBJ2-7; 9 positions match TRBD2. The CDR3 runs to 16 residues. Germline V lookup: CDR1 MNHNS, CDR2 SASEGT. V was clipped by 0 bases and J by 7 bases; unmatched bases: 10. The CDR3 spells CASSEARGGAAAEQYF. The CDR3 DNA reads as TGTGCCAGCAGTGAAGCGCGGGGGGGGGCGGCAGCAGAGCAGTACTTC.

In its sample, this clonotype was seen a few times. The DNA of the CDR3 is TGTGCCAGCAGTTTGCCCGGGAGGAGAACTGAAGCTTTCTTT. It codes for CASSLPGRRTEAFF. The V and J genes are TRBV12-3 or TRBV12-4 and TRBJ1-1; D unclear. Deletions cut 3 bases from V and 5 bases from J, with 13 bases between. The CDR3 is 14 amino acids.

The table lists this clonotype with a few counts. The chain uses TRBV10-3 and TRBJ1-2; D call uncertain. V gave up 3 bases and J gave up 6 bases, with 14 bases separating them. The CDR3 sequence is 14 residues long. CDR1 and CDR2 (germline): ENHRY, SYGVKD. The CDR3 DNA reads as TGTGCCATCAGTGAACGGCAGGAGCGTGATGGCTACACCTTC. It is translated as CAISERQERDGYTF.

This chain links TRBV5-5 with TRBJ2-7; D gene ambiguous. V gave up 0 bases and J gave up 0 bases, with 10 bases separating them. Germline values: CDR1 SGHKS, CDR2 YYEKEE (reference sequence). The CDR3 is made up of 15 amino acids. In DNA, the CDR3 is TGTGCCAGCAGCTTGGGGGCCCAGCCCTCCTACGAGCAGTACTTC. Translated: CASSLGAQPSYEQYF.

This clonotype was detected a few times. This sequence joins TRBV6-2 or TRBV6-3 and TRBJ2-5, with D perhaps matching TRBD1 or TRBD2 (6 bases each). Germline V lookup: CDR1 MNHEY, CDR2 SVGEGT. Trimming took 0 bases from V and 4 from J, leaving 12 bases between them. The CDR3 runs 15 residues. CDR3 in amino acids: CASSYSSGGTETQYF. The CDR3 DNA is TGTGCCAGCAGTTACTCTTCCGGGGGCACAGAGACCCAGTACTTC.

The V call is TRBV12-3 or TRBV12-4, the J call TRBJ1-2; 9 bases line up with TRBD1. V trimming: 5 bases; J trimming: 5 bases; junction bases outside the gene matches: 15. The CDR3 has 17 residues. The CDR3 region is CASSVWDRALSLYGYTF. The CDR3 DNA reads TGTGCCAGCAGTGTCTGGGACAGGGCCCTCTCACTGTATGGCTACACCTTC.

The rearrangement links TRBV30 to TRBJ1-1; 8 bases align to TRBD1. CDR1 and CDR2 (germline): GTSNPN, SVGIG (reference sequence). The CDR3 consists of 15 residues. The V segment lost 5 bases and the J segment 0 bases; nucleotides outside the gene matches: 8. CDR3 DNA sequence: TGTGCCTGGGCCGGACAGGGCACCTTGAACACTGAAGCTTTCTTT. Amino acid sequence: CAWAGQGTLNTEAFF.

CDR3 region: CAPRDNGYTF. The CDR3 coding sequence is TGCGCGCCGAGGGATAATGGCTACACCTTC. This rearrangement joins TRBV20-1 to TRBJ1-2; no clear D. CDR1 DFQATT and CDR2 SNEGSKA come from the germline V gene (reference sequence). This CDR3 is 10 amino acids long.

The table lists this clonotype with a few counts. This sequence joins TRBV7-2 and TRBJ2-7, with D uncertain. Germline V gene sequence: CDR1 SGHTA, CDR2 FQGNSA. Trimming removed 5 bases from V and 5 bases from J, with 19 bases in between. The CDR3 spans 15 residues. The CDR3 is CASSPAASGRNEQYF. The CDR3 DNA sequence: TGTGCCAGCAGCCCCGCGGCCTCAGGAAGGAACGAGCAGTACTTC.

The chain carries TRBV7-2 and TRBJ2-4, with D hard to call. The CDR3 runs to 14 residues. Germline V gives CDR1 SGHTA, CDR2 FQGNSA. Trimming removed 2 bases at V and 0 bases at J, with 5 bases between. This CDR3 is CASSLPQAKNIQYF. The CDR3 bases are TGTGCCAGCAGCTTACCGCAAGCCAAAAACATTCAGTACTTC.

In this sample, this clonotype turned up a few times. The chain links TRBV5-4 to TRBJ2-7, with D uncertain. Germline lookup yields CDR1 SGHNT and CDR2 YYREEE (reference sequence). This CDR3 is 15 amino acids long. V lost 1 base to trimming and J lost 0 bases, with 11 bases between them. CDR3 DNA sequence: TGTGCCAGCAGCTTGTCTCCGACCGGCTCCTACGAGCAGTACTTC. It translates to CASSLSPTGSYEQYF.

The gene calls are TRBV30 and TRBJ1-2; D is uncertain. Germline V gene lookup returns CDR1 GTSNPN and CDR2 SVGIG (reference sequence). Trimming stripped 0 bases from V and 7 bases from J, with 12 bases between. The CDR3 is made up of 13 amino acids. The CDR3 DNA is TGTGCCTGGAGTGTGGGTTCGGACGGTGGCTACACCTTC. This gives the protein CAWSVGSDGGYTF.